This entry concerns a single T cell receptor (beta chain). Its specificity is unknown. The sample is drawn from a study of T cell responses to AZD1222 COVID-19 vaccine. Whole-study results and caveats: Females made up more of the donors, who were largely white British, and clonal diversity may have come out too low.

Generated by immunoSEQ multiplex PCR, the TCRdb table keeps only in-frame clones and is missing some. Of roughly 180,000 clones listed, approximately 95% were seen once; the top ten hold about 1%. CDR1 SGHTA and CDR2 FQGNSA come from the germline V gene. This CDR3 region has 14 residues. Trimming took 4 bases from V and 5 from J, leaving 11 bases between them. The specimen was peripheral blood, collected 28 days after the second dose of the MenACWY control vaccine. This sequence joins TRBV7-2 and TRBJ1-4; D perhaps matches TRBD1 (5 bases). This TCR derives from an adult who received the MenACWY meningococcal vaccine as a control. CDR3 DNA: TGTGCCAGCAGCTCAGCGGGGCCCAATGAAAAACTGTTTTTT. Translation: CASSSAGPNEKLFF.